This T cell receptor beta chain was sequenced during a study of cytomegalovirus exposure and HLA in healthy donors. Method: immunoSEQ multiplex PCR; TCRdb's copy keeps in-frame clones and lacks some. The profile covers roughly 270,000 clones, with around nine tenths appearing a single time and approximately 0.94% taken by the ten largest. A 120-subject validation cohort, separate from the approximately 700-subject first cohort, supplied the donors. Overall study results and limits: The tendency of first-cohort TCR clusters to co-occur in the 110 or so validation repertoires emerged from a later analysis. Some public TCRs appeared in many individuals, while most sequences were rare.

The CDR3 extends over 14 amino acids. Germline V gene data show CDR1 as MDHEN and CDR2 as SYDVKM. With 6 bases clipped from V and 4 bases from J, the junction kept 6 bases outside the gene matches. Details on this clone: The antigen remains unidentified. Different DNA sequences within this sample yield the same CDR3.

Sequenced: PBMCs. This sequence was found in a woman between 18 and 29 years old in good health and CMV-seronegative. The chain carries TRBV28 and TRBJ1-5, with TRBD1 matching 7 bases. Here the CDR3 DNA reads TGTGCCAGCAGGTTCGCAGGGGGAAATCAGCCCCAGCATTTT. This encodes CASRFAGGNQPQHF.